This T cell receptor beta chain was sequenced in a study of response to subunit inactivated influenza vaccine. Points from the study as a whole: With each seasonal influenza vaccination, the authors suggested, few new T cells are recruited.

MiXCR, run by TCRdb on the RT-PCR reads, gives a single entry per CDR3 protein. The data show about 620,000 distinct CDR3 sequences, 10% to 15% seen once. Regarding this clonotype: Its antigen is not known.

Germline loops: CDR1 SGHRS, CDR2 YFSETQ. V was pared by 0 bases and J by 6 bases, with 9 bases between. The CDR3 runs to 14 residues. The TCR sequence derives from a man aged 45-65 years who received an inactivated influenza vaccine. Material: PBMCs from blood, obtained on the day of vaccination. The chain couples TRBV5-1 to TRBJ2-2; D is perhaps TRBD2 (5 bases). The CDR3 bases are TGCGCCAGCAGCTTGGGAGCTAGCCCCGGGGAGCTGTTTTTT. Amino acid sequence: CASSLGASPGELFF.